This record covers a single T cell receptor (beta chain). What it recognizes is unknown. Viral peptide pool expansion of antigen-specific CD4+ T cells preceded sequencing in the ViraFEST assay. Investigators separated out CD4+ T cells once around nine days of culture had passed. Vaccine administered to participants consisted of two doses of either BNT162b2 or mRNA-1273. Replacing half the medium with IL-2 medium was done on days 3 and 7. The data originate from a study of vaccination effects on CD4 cells after COVID-19. About the research overall: Samples that were drawn after vaccination came a median of 72 days after the second dose. The study, taken as a whole, reports: Common cold coronaviruses were cross-recognized by only 1 of 255 vaccine-induced clones in healthy vaccinees. Infection- and vaccine-induced clones contracted markedly late after vaccination.

Sequencing was performed with immunoSEQ multiplex PCR; in TCRdb, only in-frame clones are kept and a portion is missing. This sample has tens of thousands of clones, with approximately 71% found just once. The germline V gene encodes CDR1 SEHNR and CDR2 FQNEAQ (reference sequence). V dropped 3 bases and J dropped 4 bases, with 6 bases sitting between them. The CDR3 loop spans 12 amino acids. J is TRBJ1-2 and V is TRBV7-9; D call uncertain. The TCR comes from a human donor who received a COVID-19 vaccine. This specimen was CD4+ T cells from PBMCs cultured with HCoV-NL63 spike peptides, taken after COVID-19 vaccination. The CDR3 protein is CASSFQSYGYTF. In nucleotides, the CDR3 is TGTGCCAGCAGCTTCCAGAGCTATGGCTACACCTTC.